Shown below are 29 T cell receptor beta chains from a single sample sequenced in a study of cytomegalovirus exposure and HLA in healthy donors. The PCR made use of 60 Vbeta and 13 Jbeta primers. Libraries were prepared by immunoSEQ multiplex PCR; TCRdb keeps only in-frame clonotypes and omits some of them. The sample lists under 250,000 clones; 65% to 80% were seen once. Sequencing used PBMCs. These receptors originate from a woman aged 30 to 39 in good health and CMV-seropositive.

This chain joins TRBV19 and TRBJ1-2; 8 bases line up with TRBD1. Germline-derived CDR1 and CDR2 are LNHDA and SQIVND (reference sequence). The CDR3 totals 15 residues. J was trimmed by 4 bases and V by 4 bases; bases with no gene match: 8. The CDR3 coding sequence is TGTGCCAGTAGTACCCGGACAGGGAAGCCCTATGGCTACACCTTC. Its protein product is CASSTRTGKPYGYTF.

V gene TRBV7-8 combines with J gene TRBJ1-1; D ambiguous. V dropped 1 base and J dropped 4 bases, with 13 bases sitting between them. Germline V lookup: CDR1 SGHVS, CDR2 FQNEAQ. The CDR3 extends over 15 amino acids. The CDR3 sequence is CASSLGRMVATEAFF. In DNA form, the CDR3 reads TGTGCCAGCAGCTTAGGCAGGATGGTGGCCACTGAAGCTTTCTTT.

The V and J genes are TRBV27 and TRBJ2-5; TRBD1 matches at 9 bases. Trimming took 5 bases from V and 4 from J; bases not matched to a gene: 8. Germline values: CDR1 MNHEY, CDR2 SMNVEV (reference sequence). The CDR3 is made up of 15 amino acids. This chain's CDR3 is CASSQSMGQGETQYF. In DNA, the CDR3 is TGTGCCAGCAGTCAGTCCATGGGACAGGGAGAGACCCAGTACTTC.

This clone was seen just once. The genes are TRBV9 and TRBJ2-1; unclear D gene. Trimming cost V 3 bases and J 4 bases, with 8 bases left between them. In germline, CDR1 is SGDLS, CDR2 YYNGEE. The CDR3 extends over 13 amino acids. The CDR3 nucleotides read TGTGCCAGCAGCGGGCGGTCGTACAATGAGCAGTTCTTC. This sequence encodes CASSGRSYNEQFF.

This chain connects TRBV12-2 to TRBJ2-1; the table calls TRBD2, which could not be checked here. TRBV12-2 is a pseudogene segment. The CDR3 sequence is 17 residues long. CDR3 sequence: CASRLGLAEHSHNEQFF. The CDR3 DNA is TGTGCAAGTCGCTTGGGACTAGCGGAACACTCCCATAATGAGCAGTTCTTC.

The chain employs TRBV28 and TRBJ1-2, with a weak D call TRBD1 (5 bases). V was shortened by 3 bases and J by 5 bases, with 10 bases between the two germline ends. The V gene's germline CDR1 is MDHEN and CDR2 SYDVKM. The CDR3 has 13 amino acids. CDR3 amino acids: CASSLGGGYGYTF. CDR3 DNA sequence: TGTGCCAGCAGTTTGGGGGGTGGGTATGGCTACACCTTC.

The V call is TRBV9, the J call TRBJ2-2; TRBD1 might be the D (5 bases). This CDR3 is built from 12 residues. Trimming shortened V by 7 bases and J by 6 bases, and 10 bases separated the two germline ends. Germline V gives CDR1 SGDLS, CDR2 YYNGEE. The CDR3 nucleotides are TGTGCCAGCGACAGTTTCTCCGGGGAGCTGTTTTTT. It specifies CASDSFSGELFF.

The J gene is TRBJ2-3, the V gene TRBV11-3, with 9 bases matching TRBD2. V dropped 5 bases and J dropped 1; count of bases not matched to a gene: 4. This CDR3 has 15 residues. Germline V gives CDR1 SGHNT, CDR2 YENEEA. The CDR3 sequence is CASSPRTSGTDTQYF. CDR3 DNA sequence: TGTGCCAGCAGCCCACGGACTAGCGGCACAGATACGCAGTATTTT.

This chain joins TRBV9 and TRBJ2-3; 8 bases fit TRBD2. Germline-derived CDR1 and CDR2 are SGDLS and YYNGEE. The CDR3 has 17 amino acids. V was pared by 0 bases and J by 1 base, with 7 bases of the junction left unmatched. CDR3 nucleotide sequence: TGTGCCAGCAGCGTAGGACTAGCGCAGCGAGGCACAGATACGCAGTATTTT. The encoded protein is CASSVGLAQRGTDTQYF.

This chain joins TRBV2 and TRBJ1-2; 7 positions match TRBD1. V shed 6 bases and J 2 bases; nucleotides not matched to a gene: 6. Germline CDR1 and CDR2: SNHLY and FYNNEI. The CDR3 runs 14 residues. Here the CDR3 reads CASRPTGINYGYTF. The CDR3 DNA is TGTGCCAGCAGGCCGACAGGGATAAACTATGGCTACACCTTC. The full variable domain, rest sourced from reference TRBV2 and TRBJ1-2, is EPEVTQTPSHQVTQMGQEVILRCVPISNHLYFYWYRQILGQKVEFLVSFYNNEISEKSEIFDDQFSVERPDGSNFTLKIRSTKLEDSAMYFCASRPTGINYGYTFGSGTRLTVV.

The rearrangement uses TRBV19 and TRBJ2-7; 8 nucleotides agree with TRBD2. Trimming at V came to 5 bases and at J to 0 bases, leaving 6 bases not matched to a gene. The germline CDR1 and CDR2 sequences are LNHDA and SQIVND (reference sequence). This CDR3 has 15 residues. DNA of the CDR3: TGTGCCAGTAGTCGACTAGCGTCTAGCTCCTACGAGCAGTACTTC. Translation gives CASSRLASSSYEQYF.

The chain is built from TRBV28 and TRBJ2-3; tentatively, D is TRBD2 (5 bases). Germline CDR1 and CDR2: MDHEN and SYDVKM. The V and J ends lost 3 bases and 2 bases respectively, with 12 bases between them. This CDR3 contains 15 residues. The CDR3 region has the DNA TGTGCCAGCAGTTTCCCCGGGGTTTTCACAGATACGCAGTATTTT. Encoded protein: CASSFPGVFTDTQYF.

V usage is TRBV5-1 and J usage is TRBJ1-3; perhaps TRBD1 as D (5 bases). The CDR3 spans 17 residues. The V gene's germline CDR1 is SGHRS and CDR2 YFSETQ. The V end was cut by 4 bases, the J end by 0 bases, with 17 bases between. The CDR3 region has the DNA TGCGCCAGCAGCCCGGGGGGACGGAACCTCTCTGGAAACACCATATATTTT. This encodes CASSPGGRNLSGNTIYF. Complete variable domain (other parts from reference TRBV5-1 and TRBJ1-3): KAGVTQTPRYLIKTRGQQVTLSCSPISGHRSVSWYQQTPGQGLQFLFEYFSETQRNKGNFPGRFSGRQFSNSRSEMNVSTLELGDSALYLCASSPGGRNLSGNTIYFGEGSWLTVV.

V is TRBV6-5 and J is TRBJ2-7, with 8 bases lining up with TRBD1. The CDR3 contains 15 residues. After removal of 2 bases from V and 2 bases from J, the junction contained 5 bases not matched to a gene. CDR1 and CDR2 from the germline V gene are MNHEY and SVGAGI. This chain's CDR3 is CASSYEIQGAYEQYF. CDR3 DNA: TGTGCCAGCAGTTACGAAATACAGGGGGCCTACGAGCAGTACTTC.

In DNA, the CDR3 is TGTGCCAGCAGGAGAGGACTAGCGAATGAGCAGTTCTTC. This gives the protein CASRRGLANEQFF. V is TRBV6-5 and J is TRBJ2-1; 9 bases map to TRBD2. This CDR3 has 13 residues. Trimming removed 6 bases from V and 7 bases from J; junction bases left unmatched: 4. CDR1 and CDR2 from the germline V gene are MNHEY and SVGAGI.

V and J are TRBV7-7 and TRBJ2-1, with TRBD1 matching 7 bases. The V and J ends lost 2 bases and 7 bases, in that order; junction bases with no gene match: 8. The CDR3 sequence is 15 residues long. Germline V gene sequence: CDR1 SSHAT, CDR2 FNYEAQ (reference sequence). For the CDR3, the DNA is TGTGCCAGCAGCTTAAGACAGGGTTTCGGGAATGAGCAGTTCTTC. This encodes CASSLRQGFGNEQFF. Based on the CDR3 plus reference TRBV7-7 and TRBJ2-1, the full variable domain is GAGVSQSPRYKVTKRGQDVTLRCDPISSHATLYWYQQALGQGPEFLTYFNYEAQPDKSGLPSDRFSAERPEGSISTLTIQRTEQRDSAMYRCASSLRQGFGNEQFFGPGTRLTVL.

The chain joins TRBV2 to TRBJ2-2; tentative D call: TRBD2 (7 bases). The germline V gene has CDR1 SNHLY and CDR2 FYNNEI. V was cut by 7 bases and J by 1 base, with 19 bases left in between. The length of the CDR3 is 17 residues. The CDR3 nucleotides read TGTGCCAGCACCCGGGGGGCCAGCGGTTTGAACACCGGGGAGCTGTTTTTT. This translates into CASTRGASGLNTGELFF.

The genes are TRBV29-1 and TRBJ1-1; the D gene is possibly TRBD1 (5 bases). The CDR3 length is 16 residues. The V and J ends lost 0 bases and 2 bases respectively, with 16 bases between them. Germline loops: CDR1 SQVTM, CDR2 ANQGSEA. CDR3 amino acids: CSVEDQEGPRNTEAFF. The CDR3 coding sequence is TGCAGCGTTGAAGATCAGGAGGGGCCCAGAAACACTGAAGCTTTCTTT.

This clone came up once. V usage is TRBV18 and J usage is TRBJ1-1; 9 positions match TRBD1. From germline, CDR1 is KGHSH and CDR2 LQKENI. Unmatched junction bases numbered 8, after V lost 5 bases and J lost 4 bases. The CDR3 consists of 15 residues. The CDR3 here is CASSASGQGITEAFF. The CDR3 DNA reads TGTGCCAGCTCAGCCTCGGGACAGGGTATCACTGAAGCTTTCTTT.

The rearrangement links TRBV5-6 to TRBJ1-2, with a weak D call TRBD1 (5 bases). Trimming shortened V by 4 bases and J by 7 bases, and 17 bases separated the two germline ends. The CDR3 contains 14 residues. Germline-derived CDR1 and CDR2 are SGHDT and YYEEEE. CDR3 region: CASSPATGFSGYTF. Written as DNA, the CDR3 is TGTGCCAGCAGCCCAGCCACAGGTTTCTCTGGCTACACCTTC.

The J gene is TRBJ2-5, the V gene TRBV29-1, with 10 bases that match TRBD1. CDR3 size: 15 residues. J lost 5 bases, V lost 3 bases, and 9 bases had no gene match. Germline V gene sequence: CDR1 SQVTM, CDR2 ANQGSEA. CDR3: CSVDPPTGGFETQYF. Written as DNA, the CDR3 is TGCAGCGTTGATCCCCCGACAGGGGGCTTCGAGACCCAGTACTTC.

The rearrangement uses TRBV23-1 and TRBJ1-3; D remains ambiguous. TRBV23-1 is labeled an ORF, and its function is uncertain. This CDR3 has 17 amino acids. V lost 0 bases and J lost 4, with 16 bases in between. The CDR3 DNA follows: TGCGCCAGCAGTCAATCGACGGGAATATTAAGAGGAAACACCATATATTTT. Its protein product is CASSQSTGILRGNTIYF.

The rearrangement uses TRBV6-6 and TRBJ1-2; TRBD1 might be the D (5 bases). The germline V gene encodes CDR1 MNHNY and CDR2 SVGAGI (reference sequence). The V and J ends lost 0 bases and 4 bases respectively, with 15 bases between them. The CDR3 extends over 16 amino acids. CDR3 DNA sequence: TGTGCCAGCAGTTACTCCACGATTAGGGGTGGCTATGGCTACACCTTC. Its translation: CASSYSTIRGGYGYTF.

The chain links TRBV11-3 to TRBJ2-1; perhaps TRBD2 as D (6 bases). V was trimmed by 4 bases and J by 3 bases, leaving 19 bases between them. The CDR3 extends over 17 amino acids. Per the germline V gene, CDR1 is SGHNT and CDR2 is YENEEA. This chain's CDR3 is CASSSVLAPLVYNEQFF. The CDR3 DNA reads as TGTGCCAGCAGCTCTGTACTAGCCCCTTTGGTCTACAATGAGCAGTTCTTC.

V is TRBV5-6 and J is TRBJ2-7; D gene uncertain. The CDR3 is 16 residues long. V lost 0 bases to trimming and J lost 0 bases, with 13 bases between them. In germline, CDR1 is SGHDT, CDR2 YYEEEE. The chain's CDR3 is CASSLGAKLNSYEQYF. Written as DNA, the CDR3 is TGTGCCAGCAGCTTGGGTGCGAAACTCAACTCCTACGAGCAGTACTTC.

The chain employs TRBV4-3 and TRBJ2-6; D is possibly TRBD1 (6 bases). Germline V gene lookup returns CDR1 LGHNA and CDR2 YSLEER. The CDR3 runs 17 residues. The V and J ends lost 2 bases and 0 bases respectively, with 11 bases between them. CDR3 in amino acids: CASSQSARGSGANVLTF. The CDR3 nucleotides read TGCGCCAGCAGCCAAAGTGCCAGGGGCTCTGGGGCCAACGTCCTGACTTTC.

In this sample, this clone turned up a few times. In DNA form, the CDR3 reads TGCGCCAGCAGCTTGGGTGGACAGGCGGAAGAGACCCAGTACTTC. Protein product: CASSLGGQAEETQYF. This chain links TRBV5-1 with TRBJ2-5; 7 positions agree with TRBD1. Germline V gene sequence: CDR1 SGHRS, CDR2 YFSETQ. V lost 0 bases and J lost 3; bases outside the gene matches: 5. The CDR3 has 15 amino acids.

The chain joins TRBV4-1 to TRBJ1-5, with 11 bases that match TRBD1. Germline V gene data show CDR1 as MGHRA and CDR2 as YSYEKL. V lost 8 bases and J lost 6; bases outside the gene matches: 12. CDR3 length: 16 residues. In nucleotides, the CDR3 is TGCGCCAGCGGAGACTCGGGACAGGGGGGGAGTCAGCCCCAGCATTTT. Translating it yields CASGDSGQGGSQPQHF.

The V call is TRBV4-1, the J call TRBJ2-7; 11 bases fit TRBD1. There are 17 residues in the CDR3. Trimming took 2 bases from V and 3 from J; bases not matched to a gene: 9. Per germline, CDR1 MGHRA and CDR2 YSYEKL. DNA for the CDR3: TGCGCCAGCAGCCAAATCCTAGGACAGGGGGCGAGCTACGAGCAGTACTTC. Translation gives CASSQILGQGASYEQYF.